This passage covers 13 T cell receptor beta chains from one sample sequenced in a study of PD-1 blockade in classical Hodgkin lymphoma. Following autologous stem cell transplantation, relapse occurred in every patient, and exposure to brentuximab vedotin varied. Clones were read by immunoSEQ multiplex PCR, and TCRdb kept only the in-frame ones, dropping some. The data hold about 13,000 clones, with more than 85% observed a single time. The material was peripheral blood mononuclear cells (PBMCs), obtained at baseline. The receptor source for this set is a human donor with classical Hodgkin lymphoma.

This sequence joins TRBV7-8 and TRBJ2-7, with no clear D. CDR1 is SGHVS, CDR2 FQNEAQ, per germline. This CDR3 spans 12 amino acids. Trimming removed 2 bases at V and 5 bases at J, with 7 bases between. Here the CDR3 DNA reads TGTGCCAGCAGCTTAAAGGGTGACGAGCAGTACTTC. Protein: CASSLKGDEQYF.

V usage is TRBV29-1 and J usage is TRBJ1-1; D unclear. Germline values: CDR1 SQVTM, CDR2 ANQGSEA. V was cut by 5 bases and J by 1 base, with 2 bases left in between. This CDR3 is 10 amino acids long. The CDR3 loop is CSVTNTEAFF. The CDR3 bases are TGCAGCGTTACGAACACTGAAGCTTTCTTT.

The rearrangement joins TRBV5-1 to TRBJ1-3, with TRBD1 identical over 7 bases. This CDR3 is built from 16 residues. V lost 4 bases, J lost 1 base, and 8 bases stayed unmatched. Per the germline V gene, CDR1 is SGHRS and CDR2 is YFSETQ. CDR3 DNA sequence: TGCGCCAGCAGCCCGACCGGGACAGAGTCTGGAAACACCATATATTTT. Its protein product is CASSPTGTESGNTIYF.

The chain employs TRBV28 and TRBJ1-1; no clear D gene. Trimming removed 6 bases from V and 0 bases from J, with 8 bases in between. There are 13 residues in the CDR3. Germline CDR1 MDHEN, CDR2 SYDVKM. CDR3 amino acids: CASRNGVNTEAFF. The DNA for the CDR3 is TGTGCCAGCAGGAACGGGGTGAACACTGAAGCTTTCTTT.

The chain carries TRBV9 and TRBJ1-2; a weak D match, TRBD1 (6 bases). With 4 bases removed from V and 8 bases from J, the gap between germline ends came to 15 bases. The CDR3 spans 13 residues. In germline, CDR1 is SGDLS, CDR2 YYNGEE. The CDR3 reads CASSSRGGGGYTF. CDR3 in DNA: TGTGCCAGCAGCTCCAGGGGAGGCGGGGGCTACACCTTC.

J is TRBJ1-4 and V is TRBV6-6; 9 positions match TRBD1. The CDR3 has 14 residues. Germline CDR1 and CDR2: MNHNY and SVGAGI (reference sequence). Trimming at V came to 2 bases and at J to 8 bases, leaving 3 bases not matched to a gene. The CDR3 spells CASSYQQGAEKLFF. The CDR3 coding sequence is TGTGCCAGCAGTTACCAACAGGGGGCCGAAAAACTGTTTTTT.

This chain connects TRBV7-9 to TRBJ2-7; D gene uncertain. Germline CDR1 reads SEHNR; CDR2 reads FQNEAQ (reference sequence). V was cut by 2 bases and J by 2 bases, with 10 bases left in between. The CDR3 contains 14 residues. This CDR3 reads CASSLSLAPYEQYF. DNA for the CDR3: TGTGCCAGCAGCTTAAGCCTCGCCCCCTACGAGCAGTACTTC.

The gene calls are TRBV5-1 and TRBJ2-5; 8 bases are a match to TRBD1. J gave up 4 bases and V 3 bases, and 5 bases lay outside the gene matches. From germline, CDR1 is SGHRS and CDR2 YFSETQ. CDR3 length: 14 residues. The CDR3 DNA follows: TGCGCCAGCAGCTCTCCCGACAGGGGAGAGACCCAGTACTTC. Encoded protein: CASSSPDRGETQYF. Full variable domain (rest looked up from reference TRBV5-1 and TRBJ2-5): KAGVTQTPRYLIKTRGQQVTLSCSPISGHRSVSWYQQTPGQGLQFLFEYFSETQRNKGNFPGRFSGRQFSNSRSEMNVSTLELGDSALYLCASSSPDRGETQYFGPGTRLLVL.

The chain recombines TRBV18 with TRBJ1-3; D gene uncertain. The CDR3 runs 18 residues. V was shortened by 3 bases and J by 0 bases, with 18 bases between the two germline ends. CDR1 and CDR2 (germline): KGHSH, LQKENI. CDR3 in DNA: TGTGCCAGCTCACCCCTCCCTCACTTAGGACCCTCTGGAAACACCATATATTTT. Its translation: CASSPLPHLGPSGNTIYF.

This chain links TRBV27 with TRBJ1-2, with D hard to call. The germline V gene encodes CDR1 MNHEY and CDR2 SMNVEV (reference sequence). The V gene lost 6 bases and the J gene lost 6 bases, with 14 bases spanning the gap. The CDR3 is 13 residues long. The CDR3 DNA sequence: TGTGCCAGCAGGTCAGGACTCTCGAATGGCTACACCTTC. Residues: CASRSGLSNGYTF.

V gene TRBV5-4 combines with J gene TRBJ1-3; 8 positions match TRBD1. This CDR3 region has 14 residues. The V gene end was trimmed by 4 bases and the J gene end by 3 bases; junction bases not matched to a gene: 3. Germline-derived CDR1 and CDR2 are SGHNT and YYREEE (reference sequence). CDR3 sequence (DNA): TGTGCCAGCAGCGGCAGGGGGCTTGGAAACACCATATATTTT. It codes for CASSGRGLGNTIYF.

This clone was observed a single time. J is TRBJ2-7 and V is TRBV30; no firm D call. CDR3 length: 13 residues. Germline V gene lookup returns CDR1 GTSNPN and CDR2 SVGIG (reference sequence). Deletions cut 4 bases from V and 1 base from J, with 11 bases between. The DNA of the CDR3 is TGTGCCTGGAAATTGCCAGAGTCCTACGAGCAGTACTTC. Translation gives CAWKLPESYEQYF.

V gene TRBV2 combines with J gene TRBJ1-1; 7 bases map to TRBD1. The V gene end was trimmed by 9 bases and the J gene end by 5 bases; junction bases not matched to a gene: 12. Germline assignment: CDR1 SNHLY and CDR2 FYNNEI. The CDR3 covers 14 residues. Here the CDR3 DNA reads TGTGCCAGACTCAGAAAGGGGGCATGGACTGAAGCTTTCTTT. Residues: CARLRKGAWTEAFF.